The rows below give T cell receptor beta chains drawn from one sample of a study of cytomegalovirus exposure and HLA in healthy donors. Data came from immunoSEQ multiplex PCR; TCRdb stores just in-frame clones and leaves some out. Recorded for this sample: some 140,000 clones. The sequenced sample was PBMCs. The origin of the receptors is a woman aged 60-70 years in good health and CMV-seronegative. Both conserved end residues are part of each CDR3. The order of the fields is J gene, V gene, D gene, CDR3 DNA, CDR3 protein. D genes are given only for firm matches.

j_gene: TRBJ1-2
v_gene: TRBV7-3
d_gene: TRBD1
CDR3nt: TGTGCCAGCAGCTTAAGGGACAGGCCTCCCTATGGCTACACCTTC
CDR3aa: CASSLRDRPPYGYTF

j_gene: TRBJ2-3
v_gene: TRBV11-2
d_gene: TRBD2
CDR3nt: TGTGCCAGCAGCTTCACTAGCGGATACGAGAATACGCAGTATTTT
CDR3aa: CASSFTSGYENTQYF

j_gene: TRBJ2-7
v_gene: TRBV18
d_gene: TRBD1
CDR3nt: TGTGCCAGCTCACAAGGGACAGGGGTGAACGAGCAGTACTTC
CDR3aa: CASSQGTGVNEQYF

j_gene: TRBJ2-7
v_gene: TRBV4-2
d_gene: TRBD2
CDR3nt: TGTGCCAGCAGCCCGGGACTACCGTATGAGCAGTACTTC
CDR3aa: CASSPGLPYEQYF

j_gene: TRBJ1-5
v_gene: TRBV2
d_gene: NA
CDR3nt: TGTGCCAGCAGTGAAGGCCAATCAGGGTTCCAGCCCCAGCATTTT
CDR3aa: CASSEGQSGFQPQHF

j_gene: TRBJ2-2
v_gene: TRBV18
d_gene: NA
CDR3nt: TGTGCCAGCTCACCTATGGTCGGAGTCGGGCTGTTTTTT
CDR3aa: CASSPMVGVGLFF

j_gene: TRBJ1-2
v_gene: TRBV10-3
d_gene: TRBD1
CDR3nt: TGTGCCATCAGTCCTACAGGGGCGGAATATGGCTACACCTTC
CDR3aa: CAISPTGAEYGYTF

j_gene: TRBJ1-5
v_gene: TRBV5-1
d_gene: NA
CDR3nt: TGCGCCAGCAGCCCGACAGGAAATAGCAATCAGCCCCAGCATTTT
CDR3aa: CASSPTGNSNQPQHF

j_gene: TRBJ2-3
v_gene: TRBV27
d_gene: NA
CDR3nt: TGTGCCACCGGACCACGGAGGGCTGGGACAGATACGCAGTATTTT
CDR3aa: CATGPRRAGTDTQYF

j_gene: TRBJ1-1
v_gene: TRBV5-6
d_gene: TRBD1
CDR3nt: TGTGCCAGCAGCTCCCCGACAGGGATGAACACTGAAGCTTTCTTT
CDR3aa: CASSSPTGMNTEAFF

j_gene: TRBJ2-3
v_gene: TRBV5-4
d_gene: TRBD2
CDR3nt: TGTGCCAGCAGCCCCGGAGGGCGGGGGGGAGATACGCAGTATTTT
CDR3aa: CASSPGGRGGDTQYF

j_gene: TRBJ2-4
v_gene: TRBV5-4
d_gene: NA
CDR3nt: TGTGCCAGCAGCCAGGCACCCCACGGGGACACAGGAAACATTCAGTACTTC
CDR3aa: CASSQAPHGDTGNIQYF

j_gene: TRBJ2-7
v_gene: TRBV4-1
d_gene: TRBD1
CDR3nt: TGCGCCAGCAGCCGAGGTCCGGGACAGGGGACTAAGGGGCAGTACTTC
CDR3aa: CASSRGPGQGTKGQYF

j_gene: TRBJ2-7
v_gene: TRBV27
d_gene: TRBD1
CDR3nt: TGTGCCAGCAGTCTCGCCAACAGGGGGACCCCCTACGAGCAGTACTTC
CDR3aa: CASSLANRGTPYEQYF

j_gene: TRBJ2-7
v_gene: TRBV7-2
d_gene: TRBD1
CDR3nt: TGTGCCAGCGCATCGCAACAGGGGGCGGCGGAGCAGTACTTC
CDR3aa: CASASQQGAAEQYF

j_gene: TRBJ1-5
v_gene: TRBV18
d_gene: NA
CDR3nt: TGTGCCAGCTCAAACAGGGACACTCAGCCCCAGCATTTT
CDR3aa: CASSNRDTQPQHF

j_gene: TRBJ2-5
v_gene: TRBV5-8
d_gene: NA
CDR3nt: TGTGCCAGCCGGCGGGACAGTAATCAAGAGACCCAGTACTTC
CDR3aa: CASRRDSNQETQYF

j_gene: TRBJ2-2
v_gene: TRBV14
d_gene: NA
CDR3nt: TGTGCCAGCAGCCAAGATAGGAGGGGGCCTGACACCGGGGAGCTGTTTTTT
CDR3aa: CASSQDRRGPDTGELFF

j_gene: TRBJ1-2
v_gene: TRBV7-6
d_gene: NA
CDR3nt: TGTGCCAGCGCGGGCGGCCCCAACTATGGCTACACCTTC
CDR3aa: CASAGGPNYGYTF

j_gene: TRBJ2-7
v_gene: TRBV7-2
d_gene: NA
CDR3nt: TGTGCCAGCAGCTTAGTTGGGGGGATCAAGCCCCACGAGCAGTACTTC
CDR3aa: CASSLVGGIKPHEQYF

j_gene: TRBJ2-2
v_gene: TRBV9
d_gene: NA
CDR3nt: TGTGCCAGCAGCACCGGGGGGAACACCGGGGAGCTGTTTTTT
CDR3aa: CASSTGGNTGELFF

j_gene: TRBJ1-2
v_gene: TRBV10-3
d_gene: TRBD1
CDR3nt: TGTGCCATCAGCACCGACAGGGGTGCCTATGGCTACACCTTC
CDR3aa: CAISTDRGAYGYTF

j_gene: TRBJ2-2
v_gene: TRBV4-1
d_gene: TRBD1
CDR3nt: TGCGCCAGCAGCCTCACCCCGGGACAGTTTAACACCGGGGAGCTGTTTTTT
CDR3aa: CASSLTPGQFNTGELFF

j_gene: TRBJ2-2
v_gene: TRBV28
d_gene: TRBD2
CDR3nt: TGTGCCAGCAGGGGACTAGCTGTTTCCGGGGAGCTGTTTTTT
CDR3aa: CASRGLAVSGELFF

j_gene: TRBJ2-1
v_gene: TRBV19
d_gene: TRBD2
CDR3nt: TGTGCCAGTAGGAGGCGGGAGAGTAGGAATGAGCAGTTCTTC
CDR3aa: CASRRRESRNEQFF

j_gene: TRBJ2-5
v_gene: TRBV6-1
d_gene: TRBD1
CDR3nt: TGCGCCTCCCTGGGACAGCCAAAAGAGACCCAGTACTTC
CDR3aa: CASLGQPKETQYF

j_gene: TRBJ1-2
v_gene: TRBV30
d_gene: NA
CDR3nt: TGTGCCTGGAGTAGGGCAGGGATTTATGGCTACACCTTC
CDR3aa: CAWSRAGIYGYTF

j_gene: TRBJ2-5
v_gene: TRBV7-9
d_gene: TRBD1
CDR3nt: TGTGCCAGCACCTCGACAGGGGACCAAGAGACCCAGTACTTC
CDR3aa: CASTSTGDQETQYF

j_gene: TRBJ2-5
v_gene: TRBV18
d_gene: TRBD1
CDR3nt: TGTGCCAGCTCCGGGCAGGGGGCTGGGGAAGAGACCCAGTACTTC
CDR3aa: CASSGQGAGEETQYF

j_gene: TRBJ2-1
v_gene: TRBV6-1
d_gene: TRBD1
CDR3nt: TGTGCCAGCACACCGGGACAGGGTTACAACAATGAGCAGTTCTTC
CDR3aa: CASTPGQGYNNEQFF

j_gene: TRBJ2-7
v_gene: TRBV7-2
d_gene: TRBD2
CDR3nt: TGTGCCAGCAGCTCCAAGGGACTAGCTACCTCCTACGAGCAGTACTTC
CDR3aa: CASSSKGLATSYEQYF

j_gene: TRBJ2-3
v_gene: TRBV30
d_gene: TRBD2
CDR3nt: TGTGCCTGGAGTGTAGGACTAGAAACAGATACGCAGTATTTT
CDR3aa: CAWSVGLETDTQYF

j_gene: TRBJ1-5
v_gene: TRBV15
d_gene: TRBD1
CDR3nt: TGTGCCACCAGCAGAGTTACAGGGGCGAATCAGCCCCAGCATTTT
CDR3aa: CATSRVTGANQPQHF

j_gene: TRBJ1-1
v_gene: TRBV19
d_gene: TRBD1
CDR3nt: TGTGCCAGTAGTATGACAGGGGAGGGAACTGAAGCTTTCTTT
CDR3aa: CASSMTGEGTEAFF

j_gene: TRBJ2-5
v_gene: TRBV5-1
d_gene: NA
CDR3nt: TGCGCCAGCAGCTTGTCCCCTTCGGAGACCCAGTACTTC
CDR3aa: CASSLSPSETQYF

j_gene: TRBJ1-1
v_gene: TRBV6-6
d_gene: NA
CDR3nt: TGTGCCAGCAGTTGGCCCGCGGGCTTGAACACTGAAGCTTTCTTT
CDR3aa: CASSWPAGLNTEAFF

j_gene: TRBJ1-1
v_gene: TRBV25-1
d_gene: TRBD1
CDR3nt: TGTGCCAGCGGCCAGGGGGATAGAACTGAAGCTTTCTTT
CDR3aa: CASGQGDRTEAFF

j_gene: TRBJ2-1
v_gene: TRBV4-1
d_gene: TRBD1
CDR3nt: TGCGCCAGCAGACAGGGGAGCTCCTACAATGAGCAGTTCTTC
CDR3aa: CASRQGSSYNEQFF

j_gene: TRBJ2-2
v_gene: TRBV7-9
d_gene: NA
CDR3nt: TGTGCCAGCAGCTTTCTGGGGCTGACCGGGGAGCTGTTTTTT
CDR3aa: CASSFLGLTGELFF

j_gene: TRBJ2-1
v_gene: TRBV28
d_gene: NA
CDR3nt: TGTGCCAGCAGTTTAGTCATCAATGAGCAGTTCTTC
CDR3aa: CASSLVINEQFF

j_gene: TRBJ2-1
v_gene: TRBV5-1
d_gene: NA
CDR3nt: TGCGCCAGCAGCTTGGGGGCAGGTGGTTACAATGAGCAGTTCTTC
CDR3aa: CASSLGAGGYNEQFF

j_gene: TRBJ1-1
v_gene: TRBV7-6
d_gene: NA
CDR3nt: TGTGCCAGCAGCCCAACAGGGCTCACTGAAGCTTTCTTT
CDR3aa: CASSPTGLTEAFF

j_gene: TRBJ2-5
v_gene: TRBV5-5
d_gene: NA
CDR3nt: TGTGCCACCAGACAGGACGTCCAAGAGACCCAGTACTTC
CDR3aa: CATRQDVQETQYF

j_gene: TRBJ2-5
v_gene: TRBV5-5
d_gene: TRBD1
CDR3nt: TGTGCCAGCCTCGTCCGGACAGGGGGCTGGGGTCAAGAGACCCAGTACTTC
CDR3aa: CASLVRTGGWGQETQYF

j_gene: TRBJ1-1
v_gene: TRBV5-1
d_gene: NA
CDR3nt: TGCGCCAGCAGCTTAGGATGGGGCGGGGACACTGAAGCTTTCTTT
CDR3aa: CASSLGWGGDTEAFF

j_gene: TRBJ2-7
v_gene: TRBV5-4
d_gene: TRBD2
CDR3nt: TGTGCCAGCAGCCGGCTCGGCGGGAGGGCCAGTTACGAGCAGTACTTC
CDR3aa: CASSRLGGRASYEQYF

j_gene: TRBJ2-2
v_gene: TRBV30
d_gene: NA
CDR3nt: TGTGCCTGGAGTGTACAGGTGACCGGGGAGCTGTTTTTT
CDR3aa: CAWSVQVTGELFF

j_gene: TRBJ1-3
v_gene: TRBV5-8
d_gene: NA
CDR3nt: TGTGCCAGCAGCACTCCTGGGGAGAAGGCGAAGGGAAACACCATATATTTT
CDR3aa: CASSTPGEKAKGNTIYF

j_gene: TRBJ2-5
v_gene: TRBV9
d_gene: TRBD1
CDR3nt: TGTGCCAGCAGCGAGGGACAGCTCGGGGAGACCCAGTACTTC
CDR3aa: CASSEGQLGETQYF

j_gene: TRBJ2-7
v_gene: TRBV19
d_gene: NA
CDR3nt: TGTGCCAGTGAGGGGGGGACGGGGCTACAGTACTTC
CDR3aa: CASEGGTGLQYF

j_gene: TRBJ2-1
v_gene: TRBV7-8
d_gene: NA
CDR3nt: TGTGCCAGCAGCTTAGAGGGGGAACAAAGCTCCTACAATGAGCAGTTCTTC
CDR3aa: CASSLEGEQSSYNEQFF

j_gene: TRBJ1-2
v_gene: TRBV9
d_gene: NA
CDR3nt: TGTGCCAGCAGCGTAGGAGGACTGAGTAAGGGCTACACCTTC
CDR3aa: CASSVGGLSKGYTF

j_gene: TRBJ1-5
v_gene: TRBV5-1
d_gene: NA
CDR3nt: TGCGCCAGCAGCCCCACCCAGGGGAATCAGCCCCAGCATTTT
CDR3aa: CASSPTQGNQPQHF

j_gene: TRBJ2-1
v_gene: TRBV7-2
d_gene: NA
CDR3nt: TGTGCCAGCAGCCGCTGGGGGGAGAGCTCCTACAATGAGCAGTTCTTC
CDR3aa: CASSRWGESSYNEQFF

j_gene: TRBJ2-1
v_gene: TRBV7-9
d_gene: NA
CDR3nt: TGTGCCAGCAGCTTAGTGCAGGGGACAAACAATGAGCAGTTCTTC
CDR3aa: CASSLVQGTNNEQFF

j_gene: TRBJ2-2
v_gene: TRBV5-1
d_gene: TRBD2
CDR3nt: TGCGCCAGCAGCTTGCTAGCGGACAAAAACACCGGGGAGCTGTTTTTT
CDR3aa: CASSLLADKNTGELFF

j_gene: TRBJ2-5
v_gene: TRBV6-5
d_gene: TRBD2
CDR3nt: TGTGCCAGCAGTCTAGGACTAGCGGGGGTGAAGACCCAGTACTTC
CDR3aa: CASSLGLAGVKTQYF

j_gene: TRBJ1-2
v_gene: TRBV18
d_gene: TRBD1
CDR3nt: TGTGCCAGCTCTCGGGACCCGACAGGGAACTATGGCTACACCTTC
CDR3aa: CASSRDPTGNYGYTF

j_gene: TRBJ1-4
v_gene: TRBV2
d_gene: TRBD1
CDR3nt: TGTGCCAGCAACATCAACAGGGGTACTAATGAAAAACTGTTTTTT
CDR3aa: CASNINRGTNEKLFF

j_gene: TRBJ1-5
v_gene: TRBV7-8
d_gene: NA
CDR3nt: TGTGCCAGCAGCTTAGTAGATCAGCCCCAGCATTTT
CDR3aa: CASSLVDQPQHF